The 14 T cell receptor beta chains below come from one sample, sequenced in a study of blood T cell repertoires in COVID-19. Assay: immunoSEQ multiplex PCR; the TCRdb copy retains only in-frame clones and omits some. The data hold over 120,000 clones, with approximately 80% observed a single time. Specimen: peripheral blood. The receptors shown here come from a woman over 75 with acute or convalescent COVID-19.

The V and J genes are TRBV19 and TRBJ1-2, with 8 nucleotides matching TRBD1. The germline V gene has CDR1 LNHDA and CDR2 SQIVND (reference sequence). V was pared by 4 bases and J by 3 bases, with 7 bases of the junction left unmatched. This CDR3 comprises 15 residues. The CDR3 is CASSKLQGEDYGYTF. The CDR3 bases are TGTGCCAGTAGTAAACTACAGGGGGAAGACTATGGCTACACCTTC.

The gene calls are TRBV4-1 and TRBJ1-2; D may be TRBD1 (5 bases). CDR1 is MGHRA and CDR2 is YSYEKL in the germline V gene. V was clipped by 4 bases and J by 7 bases, with 7 bases between them. The CDR3 length is 11 residues. CDR3 protein: CASSPGFGYTF. CDR3 nucleotide sequence: TGCGCCAGCAGCCCAGGGTTTGGCTACACCTTC.

This clone was recorded once. This sequence joins TRBV3-1 (or the pseudogene TRBV3-2) and TRBJ2-3; 11 positions match TRBD2. The CDR3 runs 15 residues. In germline, CDR1 is LGHDT, CDR2 YNNKEL (reference sequence). With V trimmed by 5 bases and J by 4 bases, 5 bases remained unmatched. CDR3 amino acids: CASSYLAGGADTQYF. The CDR3 nucleotides are TGTGCCAGCAGCTATCTAGCGGGGGGAGCAGATACGCAGTATTTT.

CDR3 sequence reads: CASTSSPGGYTF. For the CDR3, the DNA is TGTGCCAGCACCTCCTCTCCGGGTGGCTACACCTTC. This chain connects TRBV12-3 or TRBV12-4 to TRBJ1-2; D remains unclear. Trimming cost V 7 bases and J 7 bases, with 13 bases left between them. The CDR3 runs to 12 residues.

A few counts support this clone. The CDR3 DNA is TGTGCCAGCTGTAGGGGGTACTATAATTCACCCCTCCACTTT. Its translation is CASCRGYYNSPLHF. The V gene is TRBV5-6, the J gene TRBJ1-6; a weak D match, TRBD1 (6 bases). Germline CDR1 and CDR2: SGHDT and YYEEEE. Trimming pared 7 bases from V and 3 bases from J, leaving 11 bases between. This CDR3 spans 14 amino acids.

The V and J genes are TRBV9 and TRBJ1-6; D is undetermined. The germline V and J ends were trimmed by 3 bases and 10 bases, with 14 bases remaining between them. The CDR3 has 14 amino acids. Germline loops: CDR1 SGDLS, CDR2 YYNGEE. CDR3 protein: CASSELQASSPLHF. CDR3 sequence (DNA): TGTGCCAGCAGCGAGCTCCAGGCCTCATCACCCCTCCACTTT.

The chain carries TRBV11-2 and TRBJ1-2; D unresolved. The V end was cut by 6 bases, the J end by 8 bases, with 16 bases between. CDR3 length: 13 amino acids. The germline V gene has CDR1 SGHAT and CDR2 FQNNGV. The CDR3 bases are TGTGCCAGCAGTAGGATACGGCTAGAAGGCTACACCTTC. Its translation: CASSRIRLEGYTF.

The genes are TRBV19 and TRBJ2-5; weak D call: TRBD1 (5 bases). The CDR3 is 15 amino acids. Germline V gives CDR1 LNHDA, CDR2 SQIVND (reference sequence). The V end was cut by 3 bases, the J end by 5 bases, with 16 bases between. The CDR3 loop reads CASSIPSAGPETQYF. The CDR3 DNA reads as TGTGCCAGTAGTATCCCCTCGGCAGGGCCGGAGACCCAGTACTTC.

The chain has TRBV23-1 and TRBJ2-1, with D tentatively TRBD1 (5 bases). TRBV23-1 is an ORF, with its function uncertain. The CDR3 sequence is 16 residues long. V lost 4 bases and J 4 bases, leaving 17 bases between the germline ends. The CDR3 nucleotides read TGCGCCAGCAGTCCAGCACAGGTGGTACATTACAATGAGCAGTTCTTC. Translating it yields CASSPAQVVHYNEQFF.

This clone was observed a handful of times. At one of its ends the junction is not consistent with the germline gene, which may arise from a read error. The chain joins TRBV7-7 to TRBJ2-7, with D possibly matching TRBD1 (5 bases). The CDR3 totals 15 residues. Germline-derived CDR1 and CDR2 are SSHAT and FNYEAQ (reference sequence). The CDR3 nucleotides are TGTGCTAGCAGCTTAGAAGGACAACCTATCTTTTGGCAGTACTTC. It is translated as CASSLEGQPIFWQYF.

This clone was observed once. CDR3 amino acids: CASSEAASGEAFF. CDR3 in DNA: TGTGCCAGCAGTGAAGCGGCCTCGGGGGAAGCTTTCTTT. The chain recombines TRBV2 with TRBJ1-1, with D unclear. The germline CDR1 and CDR2 sequences are SNHLY and FYNNEI. The CDR3 loop spans 13 amino acids. V was shortened by 0 bases and J by 8 bases, with 10 bases between the two germline ends.

The V gene is TRBV29-1, the J gene TRBJ1-5; D call uncertain. There are 12 residues in the CDR3. CDR1 SQVTM and CDR2 ANQGSEA come from the germline V gene. V lost 4 bases, J lost 3 bases, and 7 bases lay in between. In DNA form, the CDR3 reads TGCAGCGTTGGGGCAGTCAATCAGCCCCAGCATTTT. Residues: CSVGAVNQPQHF.

The rearrangement links TRBV27 to TRBJ1-6, with D possibly being TRBD1 (6 bases). V was clipped by 2 bases and J by 11 bases, with 10 bases between them. The CDR3 consists of 13 residues. From germline, CDR1 is MNHEY and CDR2 SMNVEV (reference sequence). The DNA of the CDR3 is TGTGCCAGCAGTTTAGGACAGACGGCACCCCTCCACTTT. Protein sequence: CASSLGQTAPLHF.

V and J are TRBV29-1 and TRBJ2-4, with TRBD2 matching 7 bases. The V and J ends lost 6 bases and 11 bases, in that order; junction bases with no gene match: 7. The germline CDR1 and CDR2 sequences are SQVTM and ANQGSEA. The CDR3 has 11 amino acids. CDR3 region: CSVSPGGVQYF. The CDR3 DNA follows: TGCAGCGTCTCCCCTGGGGGGGTTCAGTACTTC.